This paragraph covers one T cell receptor (beta chain) sequence. Sorted-subset replicate PCRs used about 0.2 ug of genomic DNA. This amount corresponded to some 32,000 T cell genomes. As originally analysed: Filtering differed because ImmunoSEQ produced junction-only sequences that carried no quality scores. Measured with immunoSEQ multiplex PCR; TCRdb has only the in-frame clones, and not every one. The V and J calls and clone size come from that table; D and trimming were worked out from the DNA. The sample consists of approximately 1.5 million clones, 95% to 99% of them appearing once. These data are taken from a study of shared clonotypes between healthy human individuals. In the study overall: The study enrolled two women and a few men aged 18 to 49. Per donor, three plates held CD4 naive cells, three held CD4 memory, two held CD8 naive and one held CD8 memory.

V was pared by 2 bases and J by 5 bases, with 6 bases between. CDR3 length: 13 residues. CDR1 is MNHEY and CDR2 is SVGAGI in the germline V gene. This TCR derives from a man younger than 45 in good health. Sequencing was performed on naive CD4+ T cells sorted from blood. Sample subset: CD45RA+ positively selected. V usage is TRBV6-5 and J usage is TRBJ2-2; no firm D call. CDR3 coding DNA: TGTGCCAGCAGTTACGTCATGACCGGGGAGCTGTTTTTT. Translating it yields CASSYVMTGELFF.